The 9 T cell receptor beta chains reported below all come from one sample, sequenced in a study of shared clonotypes between healthy human individuals. Positive CCR7 selection of CD45RO-negative cells yielded the naive CD8 cells, and terminally differentiated effector memory CD45RA+ cells were excluded. The assay was immunoSEQ multiplex PCR, and TCRdb's table has in-frame clones only and misses some. The table lists some 2.1 million clones, just over 90% of them singletons. Sample: naive CD8+ T cells from PBMCs. Receptors were obtained from a man aged 18 to 29 in good health. Some clones in this sample may be carry-over from other donors' samples.

The chain carries TRBV9 and TRBJ2-3; TRBD2 aligns across 8 bases. This CDR3 region has 16 residues. Germline-derived CDR1 and CDR2 are SGDLS and YYNGEE. V shed 0 bases, J shed 2 bases, and the junction held 5 bases outside the gene matches. CDR3 sequence (DNA): TGTGCCAGCAGCGTAGGCCCAGCGGGAGTCACAGATACGCAGTATTTT. This gives the protein CASSVGPAGVTDTQYF.

The rearrangement joins TRBV5-1 to TRBJ1-1, with a tentative D call TRBD1 (5 bases). Germline loops: CDR1 SGHRS, CDR2 YFSETQ. The CDR3 runs to 15 residues. V dropped 0 bases and J dropped 0 bases, with 9 bases sitting between them. The CDR3 region has the DNA TGCGCCAGCAGCTTGGATCGGGGCATGAACACTGAAGCTTTCTTT. Translation: CASSLDRGMNTEAFF.

The rearrangement links TRBV27 to TRBJ2-2; no definite D call. Germline-derived CDR1 and CDR2 are MNHEY and SMNVEV (reference sequence). This CDR3 is 16 amino acids long. Trimming cost V 1 base and J 5 bases, with 14 bases left between them. The CDR3 sequence is CASSLFATSITGELFF. For the CDR3, the DNA is TGTGCCAGCAGTTTATTTGCGACAAGTATAACCGGGGAGCTGTTTTTT.

This rearrangement joins TRBV11-1 to TRBJ2-1; D remains ambiguous. Trimming removed 5 bases from V and 7 bases from J, with 15 bases in between. This CDR3 is built from 14 residues. Germline V gene data show CDR1 as SGHAT and CDR2 as FQDESV (reference sequence). In DNA form, the CDR3 reads TGTGCCAGCAGCCCCAGTGGACCCCAGAATGAGCAGTTCTTC. It encodes CASSPSGPQNEQFF. The full variable domain, completed using reference TRBV11-1 and TRBJ2-1, is EAEVAQSPRYKITEKSQAVAFWCDPISGHATLYWYRQILGQGPELLVQFQDESVVDDSQLPKDRFSAERLKGVDSTLKIQPAELGDSAMYLCASSPSGPQNEQFFGPGTRLTVL.

The rearrangement uses TRBV9 and TRBJ1-3; D gene uncertain. V gave up 5 bases and J gave up 7 bases, with 16 bases separating them. Per germline, CDR1 SGDLS and CDR2 YYNGEE. The CDR3 extends over 14 amino acids. The CDR3 DNA reads TGTGCCAGCAGTTCCTCGGACGATTTCAACACCATATATTTT. Encoded protein: CASSSSDDFNTIYF.

This chain joins TRBV2 and TRBJ1-4; D is uncertain. The CDR3 consists of 15 residues. Trimming removed 8 bases at V and 5 bases at J, with 18 bases between. CDR1 is SNHLY, CDR2 FYNNEI, per germline. DNA of the CDR3: TGTGCCAGCGAGGACCGGCAGTCCTACAATGAAAAACTGTTTTTT. Translated: CASEDRQSYNEKLFF.

J is TRBJ1-4 and V is TRBV18; unclear D gene. In germline, CDR1 is KGHSH, CDR2 LQKENI. The CDR3 covers 15 residues. V dropped 2 bases and J dropped 2 bases, with 9 bases sitting between them. The CDR3 bases are TGTGCCAGCTCACCAGAGAGGTACACTAATGAAAAACTGTTTTTT. Its protein product is CASSPERYTNEKLFF. Together with reference TRBV18 and TRBJ1-4, the CDR3 gives the full variable domain: NAGVMQNPRHLVRRRGQEARLRCSPMKGHSHVYWYRQLPEEGLKFMVYLQKENIIDESGMPKERFSAEFPKEGPSILRIQQVVRGDSAAYFCASSPERYTNEKLFFGSGTQLSVL.

The CDR3 DNA sequence: TGTGCCAGCAGCGTAGGATCCTACGGAACATACGAGCAGTACTTC. It encodes CASSVGSYGTYEQYF. The chain carries TRBV9 and TRBJ2-7; D gene unclear. V was pared by 0 bases and J by 4 bases, with 14 bases between. The germline V gene encodes CDR1 SGDLS and CDR2 YYNGEE. The CDR3 is 15 amino acids.

This chain links TRBV4-1 with TRBJ1-2, with D possibly being TRBD1 (6 bases). The CDR3 is 16 amino acids. V was cut by 2 bases and J by 6 bases, with 19 bases left in between. Germline CDR1 is MGHRA and CDR2 is YSYEKL. CDR3 loop: CASSQSPLQGPDGYTF. DNA of the CDR3: TGCGCCAGCAGCCAATCCCCTTTACAGGGACCAGATGGCTACACCTTC.